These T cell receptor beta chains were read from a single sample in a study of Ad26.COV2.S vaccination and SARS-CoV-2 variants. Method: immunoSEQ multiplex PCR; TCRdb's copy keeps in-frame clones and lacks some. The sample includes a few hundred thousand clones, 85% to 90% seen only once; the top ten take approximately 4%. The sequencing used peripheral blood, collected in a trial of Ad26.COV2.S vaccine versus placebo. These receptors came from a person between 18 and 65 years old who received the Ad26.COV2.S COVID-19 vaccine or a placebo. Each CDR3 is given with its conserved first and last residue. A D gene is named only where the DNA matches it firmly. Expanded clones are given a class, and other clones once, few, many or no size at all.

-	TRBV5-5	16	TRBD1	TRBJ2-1	TGTGCCAGCAGCTTTCGTGGGACAGCCGACTACAATGAGCAGTTCTTC	CASSFRGTADYNEQFF
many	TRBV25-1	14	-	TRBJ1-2	TGTGCCAGCAGTGAATATGGGGGTATCAAAGGCTACACCTTC	CASSEYGGIKGYTF
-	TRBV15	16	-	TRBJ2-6	TGTGCCACCAGCCCCCAGATCGGGGACGGGGCCAACGTCCTGACTTTC	CATSPQIGDGANVLTF
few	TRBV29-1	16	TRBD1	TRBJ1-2	TGCAGCGTTGAAGTGTCCCAGGGGGTCCCTAACTATGGCTACACCTTC	CSVEVSQGVPNYGYTF
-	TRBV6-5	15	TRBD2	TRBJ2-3	TGTGCCAGCAGTTACCAGCGGGGGGAAACAGATACGCAGTATTTT	CASSYQRGETDTQYF
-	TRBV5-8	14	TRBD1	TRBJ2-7	TGTGCCAGCAGCTATGGACAGGGGGCTAGAGAGCAGTACTTC	CASSYGQGAREQYF
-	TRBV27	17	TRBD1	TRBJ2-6	TGTGCCAGCAGTCGGGGGACAGGTGCTGCTGGGGCCAACGTCCTGACTTTC	CASSRGTGAAGANVLTF
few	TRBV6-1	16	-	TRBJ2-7	TGTGCCAGCAGTGAAATCGGAGGGGCCGCCCTCTACGAGCAGTACTTC	CASSEIGGAALYEQYF
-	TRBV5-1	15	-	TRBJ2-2	TGCGCCAGCAGCTTGGGGCACGTAAACACCGGGGAGCTGTTTTTT	CASSLGHVNTGELFF
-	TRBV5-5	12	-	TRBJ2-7	TGTGCCAGCAGGGGCGGGGGCCACGAGCAGTACTTC	CASRGGGHEQYF
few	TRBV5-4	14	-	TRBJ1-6	TGTGCCAGCAGCTTGTCGGGATCCAGTTCACCCCTCCACTTT	CASSLSGSSSPLHF
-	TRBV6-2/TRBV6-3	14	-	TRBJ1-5	TGTGCCAGCAGTTACCCTACAGGGAATCAGCCCCAGCATTTT	CASSYPTGNQPQHF
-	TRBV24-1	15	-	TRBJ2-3	TGTGCCACCAGTGATGTGGGCACTAGCACAGATACGCAGTATTTT	CATSDVGTSTDTQYF
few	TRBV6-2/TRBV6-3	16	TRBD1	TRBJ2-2	TGTGCCAGCAGTTACTCGATAGGGACAGGTACCGGGGAGCTGTTTTTT	CASSYSIGTGTGELFF
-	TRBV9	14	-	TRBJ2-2	TGTGCCAGCAGCGTAGTCCCAGGCTACGGGGAGCTGTTTTTT	CASSVVPGYGELFF
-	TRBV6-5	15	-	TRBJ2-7	TGTGCCAGCAGTTACTCTGACAGATCCTATCACGAGCAGTACTTC	CASSYSDRSYHEQYF
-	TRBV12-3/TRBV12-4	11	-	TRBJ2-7	TGTGCCAGCAGTCAAGGCTACGAGCAGTACTTC	CASSQGYEQYF
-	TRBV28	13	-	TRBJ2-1	TGTGCCAGCAGTTTAGGAGGGAGCAATGAGCAGTTCTTC	CASSLGGSNEQFF
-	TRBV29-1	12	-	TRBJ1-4	TGCAGCGTCGCCCTGGAGAGTGAAAAACTGTTTTTT	CSVALESEKLFF
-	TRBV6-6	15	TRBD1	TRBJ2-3	TGTGCCAGCAGTAAGGGACAGACTGGCACAGATACGCAGTATTTT	CASSKGQTGTDTQYF
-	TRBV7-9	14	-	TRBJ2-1	TGTGCCAGCAGCTTTGGGCGGTCGGTTTCTGAGCAGTTCTTC	CASSFGRSVSEQFF
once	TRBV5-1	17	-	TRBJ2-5	TGCGCCAGCAGATACAGACCCGGGACAACCAGTCGAGAGACCCAGTACTTC	CASRYRPGTTSRETQYF
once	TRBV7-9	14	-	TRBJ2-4	TGTGCCAGCAGCTCGGGGCTAGCCAAAAACATTCAGTACTTC	CASSSGLAKNIQYF
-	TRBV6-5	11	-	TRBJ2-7	TGTGCCAGCAACCGGGTTGGGGAGCAGTACTTC	CASNRVGEQYF
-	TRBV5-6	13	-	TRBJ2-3	TGTGCCAGCAGCTTGCTAGCCTCAGATACGCAGTATTTT	CASSLLASDTQYF
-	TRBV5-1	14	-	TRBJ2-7	TGCGCCAGCAGCTTGGGTGGGGGCCCGCGCGAGCAGTACTTC	CASSLGGGPREQYF
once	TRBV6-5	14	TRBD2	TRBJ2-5	TGTGCCACTACAGTTATGGGACTAGCGGAGACCCAGTACTTC	CATTVMGLAETQYF
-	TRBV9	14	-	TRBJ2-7	TGTGCCAGCAGCGTAGGGGCAGGGGCCTACGAGCAGTACTTC	CASSVGAGAYEQYF
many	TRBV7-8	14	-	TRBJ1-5	TGTGCCAGCAGCTTACGTGAGGGTAATCAGCCCCAGCATTTT	CASSLREGNQPQHF
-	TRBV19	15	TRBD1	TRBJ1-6	TGTGCCAGTAGTATGTCCGACAGGGGTAGTTCACCCCTCCACTTT	CASSMSDRGSSPLHF
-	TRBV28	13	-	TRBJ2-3	TGTGCCAGCCTGACAGGTTCCGGAGATACGCAGTATTTT	CASLTGSGDTQYF
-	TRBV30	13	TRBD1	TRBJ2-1	TGTGCCTTTACAGGGGGTTTTTACAATGAGCAGTTCTTC	CAFTGGFYNEQFF
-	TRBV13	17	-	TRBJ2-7	TGTGCCAGCAGCTTTGGCCGGGATGGGCGGCGCTCCTACGAGCAGTACTTC	CASSFGRDGRRSYEQYF
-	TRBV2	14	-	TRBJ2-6	TGTGCCATTTCAGGGTTCTCTGGGGCCAACGTCCTGACTTTC	CAISGFSGANVLTF
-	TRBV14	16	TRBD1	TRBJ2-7	TGTGCCAGCAGCCCAGGGACAGGCGGGATGGGCTACGAGCAGTACTTC	CASSPGTGGMGYEQYF
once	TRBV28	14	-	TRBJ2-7	TGTGCCAGCAGTAAGGCCATCTCCCCCTACGAGCAGTACTTC	CASSKAISPYEQYF
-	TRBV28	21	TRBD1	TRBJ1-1	TGTGCCAGCAGTCACCTTCCCCGGCGGGTCGGGACAGGGGAGAGTTACACTGAAGCTTTCTTT	CASSHLPRRVGTGESYTEAFF
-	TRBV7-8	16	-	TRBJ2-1	TGTGCCAGCAGCTTAGATTTGGGGGGGCGGATAATTGAGCAGTTCTTC	CASSLDLGGRIIEQFF
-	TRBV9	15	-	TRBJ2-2	TGTGCCAGCAGCGTTTGGGGGCGCGACACCGGGGAGCTGTTTTTT	CASSVWGRDTGELFF
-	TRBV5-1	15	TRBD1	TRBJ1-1	TGCGCCAGCAGCTTGTCAGGACAGGGTGGGACTGAAGCTTTCTTT	CASSLSGQGGTEAFF
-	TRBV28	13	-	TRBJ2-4	TGTGCCAGCAGTCCCCCCCCCAAAAACATTCAGTACTTC	CASSPPPKNIQYF
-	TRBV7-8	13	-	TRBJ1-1	TGTGCCAGCAGCTTTAACAGGAACACTGAAGCTTTCTTT	CASSFNRNTEAFF
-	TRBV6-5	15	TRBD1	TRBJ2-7	TGTGCCAGCAGCCTTCGGACAGGGGGGACATACGAGCAGTACTTC	CASSLRTGGTYEQYF
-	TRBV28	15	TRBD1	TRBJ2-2	TGTGCCAGCAGTAACCGACAGGGTTTCGCCGGGGAGCTGTTTTTT	CASSNRQGFAGELFF
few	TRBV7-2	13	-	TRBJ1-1	TGTGCCAGCAGCCCTCCGAGCTTCACTGAAGCTTTCTTT	CASSPPSFTEAFF
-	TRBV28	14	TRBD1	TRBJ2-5	TGTGCCACCGAATCTGGACAGGCCCAAGAGACCCAGTACTTC	CATESGQAQETQYF
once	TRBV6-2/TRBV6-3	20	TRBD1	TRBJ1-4	TGTGCCAGCAGTTACCTACGACAGGGGGCGCGAATTCTGGCTAATGAAAAACTGTTTTTT	CASSYLRQGARILANEKLFF
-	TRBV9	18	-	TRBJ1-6	TGTGCCAGCAGCGTAGAGGCAGGGGAGCATCCCAGAAATTCACCCCTCCACTTT	CASSVEAGEHPRNSPLHF
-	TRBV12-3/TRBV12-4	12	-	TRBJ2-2	TGTGCCAGCAGGGAACCCACCGGGGAGCTGTTTTTT	CASREPTGELFF
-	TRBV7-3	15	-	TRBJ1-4	TGTGCCAGCAGCTTAACGGGCGGGAGGGGTGAAAAACTGTTTTTT	CASSLTGGRGEKLFF
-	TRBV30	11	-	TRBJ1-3	TGTGCCGGTGGGACTGGAAACACCATATATTTT	CAGGTGNTIYF
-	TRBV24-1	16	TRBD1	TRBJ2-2	TGTGCCACCAGTGATTTGTCGACAGGGGTCACCGGGGAGCTGTTTTTT	CATSDLSTGVTGELFF
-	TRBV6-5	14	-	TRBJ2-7	TGTGCCAGCAGTTACTCGAAATGGGGGCACGAGCAGTACTTC	CASSYSKWGHEQYF
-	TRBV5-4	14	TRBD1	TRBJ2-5	TGTGCCAGCAGCGGCAGACAGGGACAAGAGACCCAGTACTTC	CASSGRQGQETQYF
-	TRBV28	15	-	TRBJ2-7	TGTGCCAGCAGTTTATGGAGGGGTCGCTCCTACGAGCAGTACTTC	CASSLWRGRSYEQYF
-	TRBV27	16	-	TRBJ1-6	TGTGCCACGGGAGGGACGAGGGGAATTTATAATTCACCCCTCCACTTT	CATGGTRGIYNSPLHF
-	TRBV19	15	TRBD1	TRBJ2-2	TGTGCCAGTAGTATACTGGGACAGAGCACCGGGGAGCTGTTTTTT	CASSILGQSTGELFF
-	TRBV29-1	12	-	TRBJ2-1	TGCAGCGCCGGCCGGCGGAACAATGAGCAGTTCTTC	CSAGRRNNEQFF
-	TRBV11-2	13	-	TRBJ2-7	TGTGCCAGCAGCTCTAAAGGGGGATACGAGCAGTACTTC	CASSSKGGYEQYF